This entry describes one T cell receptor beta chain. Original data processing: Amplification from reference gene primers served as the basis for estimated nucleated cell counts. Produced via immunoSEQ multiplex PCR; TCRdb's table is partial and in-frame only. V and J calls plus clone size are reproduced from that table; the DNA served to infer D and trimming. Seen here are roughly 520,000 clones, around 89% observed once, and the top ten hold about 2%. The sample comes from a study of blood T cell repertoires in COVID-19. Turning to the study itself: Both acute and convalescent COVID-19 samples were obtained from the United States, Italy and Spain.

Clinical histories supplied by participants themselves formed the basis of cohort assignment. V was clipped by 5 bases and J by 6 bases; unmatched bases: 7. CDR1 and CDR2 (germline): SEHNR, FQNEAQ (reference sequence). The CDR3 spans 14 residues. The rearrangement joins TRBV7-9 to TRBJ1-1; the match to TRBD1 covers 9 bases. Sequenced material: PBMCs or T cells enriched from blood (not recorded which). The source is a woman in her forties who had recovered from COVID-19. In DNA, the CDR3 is TGTGCCAGCAGCATCAGAGGGACAGGGCCTGAAGCTTTCTTT. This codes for CASSIRGTGPEAFF.